The text below deals with one TCR beta chain. This sample was included in a study of CD4+ T cells in melanoma. Germline V gives CDR1 MNHEY, CDR2 SMNVEV (reference sequence). V was clipped by 3 bases and J by 6 bases, with 16 bases between them. The CDR3 runs 15 residues. Sequencing was performed with immunoSEQ multiplex PCR; in TCRdb, only in-frame clones are kept and a portion is missing. The sample yields roughly 140,000 clones, 92% seen once. The sequence came from a human donor with melanoma. J is TRBJ2-3 and V is TRBV27, with D perhaps matching TRBD2 (6 bases). CDR3 in amino acids: CASSLGRRGLDTQYF. CDR3 nucleotide sequence: TGTGCCAGCAGTTTGGGGAGGAGAGGGTTGGATACGCAGTATTTT.